The subject of this entry is one TCR beta chain. With 10 bases removed from V and 0 bases from J, the gap between germline ends came to 19 bases. There are 16 residues in the CDR3. Germline V lookup: CDR1 SNHLY, CDR2 FYNNEI. The data originate from a study of blood T cell repertoires in COVID-19. Turning to the study itself: T cells, B-cell-depleted T cells, or PBMCs supplied cDNA or gDNA.

The method was immunoSEQ multiplex PCR; TCRdb's version includes in-frame clones alone and lacks a portion of them. The sample has about 200,000 clones; about 95% are singletons. The sample was peripheral blood. The TCR sequence derives from a man younger than 45 with COVID-19, enrolled during active disease. The chain couples TRBV2 to TRBJ2-1, with D perhaps TRBD1 (6 bases). CDR3 region: CANTPRRTDSYNEQFF. The CDR3 coding sequence is TGTGCCAACACACCTCGCCGGACAGACTCCTACAATGAGCAGTTCTTC.